A selection of T cell receptor beta chains follows, all from one sample in a study of blood T cell repertoires in COVID-19. The data were produced by immunoSEQ multiplex PCR, yet TCRdb's version contains in-frame clones alone and is incomplete. The table has about 250,000 clones, about 91% seen once. The sample consisted of peripheral blood. Every receptor here comes from an elderly man with acute or convalescent COVID-19. The CDR3 runs from the conserved cysteine through the conserved F or W. A D gene is named only where the DNA matches it firmly. Clone size is given for some rows only: seen once, a few or many times, or a class if the clone is expanded.

len	j_gene	abundance	v_gene	d_gene	CDR3nt	CDR3aa
13	TRBJ2-3	.	TRBV5-1	.	TGCGCCAGCAGCTTGGACCTTCAACGGACGCAGTATTTT	CASSLDLQRTQYF
19	TRBJ1-4	many	TRBV21-1	.	TGTGCCAGCAGCAAAACCTATCTTAAAAGACAGTACGTGGGAGAAAAACTGTTTTTT	CASSKTYLKRQYVGEKLFF
15	TRBJ2-5	.	TRBV7-3	.	TGTGCCAGCAGCTTAATGAGGGACTCCAAAGAGACCCAGTACTTC	CASSLMRDSKETQYF
14	TRBJ2-1	.	TRBV29-1	.	TGCAGCGTTGACCCCGGGAGCTCCTACAATGAGCAGTTCTTC	CSVDPGSSYNEQFF
15	TRBJ2-1	.	TRBV5-1	TRBD2	TGCGCCAGCAGCCCTAGCGGGGGGCGATACAATGAGCAGTTCTTC	CASSPSGGRYNEQFF
13	TRBJ1-6	.	TRBV19	TRBD1	TGTGCCACAACGCTAGGACAGGGTTCACCCCTCCACTTT	CATTLGQGSPLHF
15	TRBJ1-5	.	TRBV5-6	TRBD1	TGTGCCAGCAGCTATGACAGGGGGGAAACTCAGCCCCAGCATTTT	CASSYDRGETQPQHF
14	TRBJ2-4	.	TRBV4-1	.	TGCGCCAGCAGCCAACCCACAGGGTCGTCCATTCAGTACTTC	CASSQPTGSSIQYF
14	TRBJ1-4	.	TRBV7-2	.	TGTGCCAGCACCCCGGGGGGGTTCAATGAAAAACTGTTTTTT	CASTPGGFNEKLFF
16	TRBJ2-7	.	TRBV6-6	TRBD1	TGTGCCAGCCGAACGGGGCAGGGGGTACCACCAGGCGAGCAGTACTTC	CASRTGQGVPPGEQYF
12	TRBJ2-4	.	TRBV28	.	TGTGCCAGCAGCCGGGAGTTAAACATTCAGTACTTC	CASSRELNIQYF
14	TRBJ1-2	.	TRBV19	TRBD1	TGTGCCAGTAGTACGACAGGGGTCTCCTATGGCTACACCTTC	CASSTTGVSYGYTF
14	TRBJ1-6	once	TRBV5-1	TRBD1	TGCGCCAGCAGTTCAGGGGGCCGGAATTCACCCCTCCACTTT	CASSSGGRNSPLHF
14	TRBJ1-1	.	TRBV6-5	.	TGTGCCAGCAGTTACCGCGGTTTGAACACTGAAGCTTTCTTT	CASSYRGLNTEAFF
13	TRBJ1-5	.	TRBV5-1	TRBD1	TGCGCCAGCAGCTTCAGAGGGACAGAGCCCCAGCATTTT	CASSFRGTEPQHF
15	TRBJ1-3	.	TRBV5-5	TRBD1	TGTGCCAGCAGCACTACAGGGGGTAGTGGAAACACCATATATTTT	CASSTTGGSGNTIYF
16	TRBJ2-1	.	TRBV10-3	TRBD2	TGTGCCATCAGTGAGTCCTTTGCTAGCGGGCTGAATGAGCAGTTCTTC	CAISESFASGLNEQFF
15	TRBJ1-5	.	TRBV19	.	TGTGCCAGTAGCCTAGATTTAACCAGTTATCAGCCCCAGCATTTT	CASSLDLTSYQPQHF
12	TRBJ1-1	.	TRBV11-2	.	TGTGCCAGCAGCCCCGGGGGCACTGAAGCTTTCTTT	CASSPGGTEAFF